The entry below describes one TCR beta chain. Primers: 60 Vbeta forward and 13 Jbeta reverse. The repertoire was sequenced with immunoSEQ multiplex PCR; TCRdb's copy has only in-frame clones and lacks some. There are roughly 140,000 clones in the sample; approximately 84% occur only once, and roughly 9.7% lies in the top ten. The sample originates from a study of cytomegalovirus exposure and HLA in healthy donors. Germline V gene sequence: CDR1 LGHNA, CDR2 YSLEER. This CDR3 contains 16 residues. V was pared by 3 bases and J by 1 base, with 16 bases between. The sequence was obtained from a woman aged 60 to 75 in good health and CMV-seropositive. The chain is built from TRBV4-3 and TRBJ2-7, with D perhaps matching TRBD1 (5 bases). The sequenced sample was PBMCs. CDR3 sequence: CASSQGPRQGSYEQYF. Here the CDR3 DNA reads TGCGCCAGCAGCCAGGGCCCACGGCAGGGATCCTACGAGCAGTACTTC.